Listed here are 13 T cell receptor beta chains from one sample, sequenced in a study of OX40 agonist ivuxolimab in advanced cancers. Using immunoSEQ multiplex PCR, the repertoire was profiled, and TCRdb retains in-frame clones only, with some absent. The sample yields about 26,000 clones, around nine tenths seen once. This material consisted of CD4+ or CD8+ T cells sorted from blood, taken in a trial of the OX40 agonist ivuxolimab. Every receptor here comes from an adult with an advanced solid tumor such as melanoma, head and neck, liver or kidney cancer.

This chain uses TRBV2 with TRBJ2-1, with 11 bases that match TRBD2. CDR1 SNHLY and CDR2 FYNNEI come from the germline V gene. The CDR3 consists of 15 residues. V dropped 6 bases and J dropped 6; count of bases not matched to a gene: 7. CDR3 sequence reads: CASRTGTSGGNEQFF. The CDR3 bases are TGTGCCAGCAGAACCGGGACTAGCGGTGGCAATGAGCAGTTCTTC. Using reference TRBV2 and TRBJ2-1 for the parts outside the CDR3, the full variable domain is EPEVTQTPSHQVTQMGQEVILRCVPISNHLYFYWYRQILGQKVEFLVSFYNNEISEKSEIFDDQFSVERPDGSNFTLKIRSTKLEDSAMYFCASRTGTSGGNEQFFGPGTRLTVL.

The chain has TRBV15 and TRBJ1-3; no clear D gene. The V end was cut by 0 bases, the J end by 0 bases, with 9 bases between. The CDR3 is 16 residues long. The germline V gene encodes CDR1 LNHNV and CDR2 YYDKDF (reference sequence). The CDR3 protein is CATSRDPEFSGNTIYF. In DNA, the CDR3 is TGTGCCACCAGCAGAGATCCGGAGTTCTCTGGAAACACCATATATTTT.

The rearrangement uses TRBV6-5 and TRBJ2-7; weak D call: TRBD2 (5 bases). V was clipped by 2 bases and J by 3 bases, with 8 bases between them. Germline assignment: CDR1 MNHEY and CDR2 SVGAGI. The CDR3 is 13 amino acids. CDR3 residues: CASSYPGSYEQYF. CDR3 nucleotides: TGTGCCAGCAGTTACCCGGGGAGCTACGAGCAGTACTTC.

The CDR3 DNA sequence: TGTGCCAGCAACCCTCGCCCGGACAGGTTTGATTCGGGAGACACCTTC. Residues: CASNPRPDRFDSGDTF. This sequence joins TRBV11-2 and TRBJ1-2; 7 positions match TRBD1. V shed 7 bases and J 12 bases; nucleotides not matched to a gene: 23. The germline CDR1 and CDR2 sequences are SGHAT and FQNNGV. CDR3 size: 16 residues.

The chain recombines TRBV7-2 with TRBJ2-5; the match to TRBD2 covers 9 bases. The CDR3 loop spans 15 amino acids. Per the germline V gene, CDR1 is SGHTA and CDR2 is FQGNSA. The trim removed 1 base at V and 3 bases at J, leaving 3 bases unmatched. CDR3 residues: CASSLVLAGEETQYF. The DNA of the CDR3 is TGTGCCAGCAGCTTAGTGTTAGCGGGGGAAGAGACCCAGTACTTC. Looking up the rest from reference TRBV7-2 and TRBJ2-5 gives the full variable domain: GAGVSQSPSNKVTEKGKDVELRCDPISGHTALYWYRQSLGQGLEFLIYFQGNSAPDKSGLPSDRFSAERTGGSVSTLTIQRTQQEDSAVYLCASSLVLAGEETQYFGPGTRLLVL.

This chain uses TRBV6-5 with TRBJ1-1, with D possibly TRBD1 on 6 matching bases. Germline-derived CDR1 and CDR2 are MNHEY and SVGAGI. The ends were cut back, 5 bases at V and 0 bases at J, with 10 bases in the middle. CDR3 length equals 14 residues. CDR3 amino acids: CASSDGGMNTEAFF. CDR3 in DNA: TGTGCCAGCAGTGACGGGGGCATGAACACTGAAGCTTTCTTT.

The chain uses TRBV5-4 and TRBJ2-1; D may be TRBD1 or TRBD2 (5 bases each). The CDR3 is 15 residues long. Germline V gene sequence: CDR1 SGHNT, CDR2 YYREEE (reference sequence). Deletions cut 3 bases from V and 2 bases from J, with 12 bases between. CDR3 protein: CASSSGPGPYNEQFF. The CDR3 nucleotides read TGTGCCAGCAGCTCCGGACCGGGGCCCTACAATGAGCAGTTCTTC. Full variable domain (missing parts from reference TRBV5-4 and TRBJ2-1): ETGVTQSPTHLIKTRGQQVTLRCSSQSGHNTVSWYQQALGQGPQFIFQYYREEENGRGNFPPRFSGLQFPNYSSELNVNALELDDSALYLCASSSGPGPYNEQFFGPGTRLTVL.

The rearrangement links TRBV5-4 to TRBJ2-1, with 10 bases fitting TRBD2. Per germline, CDR1 SGHNT and CDR2 YYREEE (reference sequence). V gave up 4 bases and J gave up 7 bases; unmatched junction bases: 14. There are 17 residues in the CDR3. The DNA of the CDR3 is TGTGCCAGCAGCGGTGGGGCCGGGACTAGCGCCTTTAATGAGCAGTTCTTC. This translates into CASSGGAGTSAFNEQFF.

The rearrangement joins TRBV15 to TRBJ2-6; D gene unclear. Germline-derived CDR1 and CDR2 are LNHNV and YYDKDF (reference sequence). The CDR3 extends over 15 amino acids. The V end was cut by 0 bases, the J end by 0 bases, with 3 bases between. The CDR3 DNA is TGTGCCACCAGCAGAGATCACTCTGGGGCCAACGTCCTGACTTTC. Translated, it gives CATSRDHSGANVLTF.

The rearrangement links TRBV6-5 to TRBJ2-7; D call uncertain. The CDR3 has 11 amino acids. Per the germline V gene, CDR1 is MNHEY and CDR2 is SVGAGI. The germline V and J ends were trimmed by 0 bases and 7 bases, with 4 bases remaining between them. In nucleotides, the CDR3 is TGTGCCAGCAGTTACTCGAGGGAGCAGTACTTC. Protein sequence: CASSYSREQYF.

The chain is built from TRBV5-1 and TRBJ2-7; D tentatively fits TRBD1 or TRBD2 (5 bases each). The ends were cut back, 2 bases at V and 5 bases at J, with 14 bases in the middle. This CDR3 spans 14 amino acids. Germline V CDR1 and CDR2: SGHRS, YFSETQ. As DNA, the CDR3 is TGCGCCAGCAGCTTAACCTGGGGGTTTAACGAGCAGTACTTC. Protein sequence: CASSLTWGFNEQYF.

The chain employs TRBV27 and TRBJ2-7; 11 nucleotides agree with TRBD1. J was trimmed by 4 bases and V by 8 bases; bases with no gene match: 10. Per germline, CDR1 MNHEY and CDR2 SMNVEV (reference sequence). The CDR3 runs to 15 residues. The CDR3 region is CASCQLGQGGYEQYF. The CDR3 DNA reads TGTGCCAGCTGCCAGCTGGGACAGGGGGGATACGAGCAGTACTTC.

In DNA form, the CDR3 reads TGTGCCAGCAGTTACGGGACAGGACCTTCCTACGAGCAGTACTTC. It yields the protein CASSYGTGPSYEQYF. This chain uses TRBV6-6 with TRBJ2-7; 8 nucleotides align to TRBD1. The CDR3 totals 15 residues. Looked up from germline, CDR1 is MNHNY and CDR2 is SVGAGI (reference sequence). V shed 2 bases, J shed 1 base, and the junction held 4 bases outside the gene matches.